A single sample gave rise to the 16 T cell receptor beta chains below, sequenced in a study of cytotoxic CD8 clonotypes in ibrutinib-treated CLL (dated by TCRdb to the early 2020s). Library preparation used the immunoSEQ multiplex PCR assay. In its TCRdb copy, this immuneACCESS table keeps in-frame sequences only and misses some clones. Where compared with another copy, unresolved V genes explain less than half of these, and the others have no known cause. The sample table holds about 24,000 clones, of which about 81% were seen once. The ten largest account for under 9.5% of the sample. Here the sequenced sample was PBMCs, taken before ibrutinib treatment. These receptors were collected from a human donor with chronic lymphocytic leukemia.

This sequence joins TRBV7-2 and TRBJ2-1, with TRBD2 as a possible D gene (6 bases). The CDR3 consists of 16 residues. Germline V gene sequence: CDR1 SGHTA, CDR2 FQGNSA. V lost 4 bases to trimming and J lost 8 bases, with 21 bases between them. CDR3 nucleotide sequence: TGTGCCAGCAGCTACCTGGAACGGAGCTGGGGGGATGAGCAGTTCTTC. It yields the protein CASSYLERSWGDEQFF.

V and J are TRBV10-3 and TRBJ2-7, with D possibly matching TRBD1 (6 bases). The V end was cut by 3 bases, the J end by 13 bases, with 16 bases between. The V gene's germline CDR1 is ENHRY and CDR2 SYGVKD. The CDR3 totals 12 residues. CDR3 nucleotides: TGTGCCATCAGTGAAATACAGGGCCAGAGTTACTTC. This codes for CAISEIQGQSYF.

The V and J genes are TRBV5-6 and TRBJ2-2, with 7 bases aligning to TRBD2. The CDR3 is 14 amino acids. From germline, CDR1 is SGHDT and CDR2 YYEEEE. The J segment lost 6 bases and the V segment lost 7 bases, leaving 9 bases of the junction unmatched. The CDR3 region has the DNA TGTGCCAGCGATGGGGGGGAGATAGCCGGGGAGCTGTTTTTT. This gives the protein CASDGGEIAGELFF. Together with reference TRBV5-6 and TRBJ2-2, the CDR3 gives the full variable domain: DAGVTQSPTHLIKTRGQQVTLRCSPKSGHDTVSWYQQALGQGPQFIFQYYEEEERQRGNFPDRFSGHQFPNYSSELNVNALLLGDSALYLCASDGGEIAGELFFGEGSRLTVL.

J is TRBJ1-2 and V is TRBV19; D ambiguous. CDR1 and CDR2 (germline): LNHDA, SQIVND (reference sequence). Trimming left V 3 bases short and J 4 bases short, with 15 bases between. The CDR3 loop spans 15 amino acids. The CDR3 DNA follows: TGTGCCAGTAGTATCCCCGCATTGCAGAGCTATGGCTACACCTTC. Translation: CASSIPALQSYGYTF.

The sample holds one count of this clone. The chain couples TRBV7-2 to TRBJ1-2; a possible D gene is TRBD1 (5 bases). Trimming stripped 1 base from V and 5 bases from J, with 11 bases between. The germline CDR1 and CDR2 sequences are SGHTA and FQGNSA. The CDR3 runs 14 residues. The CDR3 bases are TGTGCCAGCAGCTTAGGGACGGGGCCTTATGGCTACACCTTC. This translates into CASSLGTGPYGYTF.

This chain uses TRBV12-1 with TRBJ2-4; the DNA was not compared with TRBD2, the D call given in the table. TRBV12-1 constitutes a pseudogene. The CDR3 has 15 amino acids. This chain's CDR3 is CASSLGTSKKNIQYF. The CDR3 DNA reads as TGTGCCAGCAGCCTCGGGACTAGTAAAAAAAACATTCAGTACTTC.

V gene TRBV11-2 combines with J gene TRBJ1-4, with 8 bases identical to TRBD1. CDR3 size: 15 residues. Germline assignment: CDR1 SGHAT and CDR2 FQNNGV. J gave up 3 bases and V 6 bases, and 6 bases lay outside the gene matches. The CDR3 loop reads CASRPQGAPNEKLFF. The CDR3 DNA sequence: TGTGCCAGCAGGCCGCAGGGGGCACCTAATGAAAAACTGTTTTTT. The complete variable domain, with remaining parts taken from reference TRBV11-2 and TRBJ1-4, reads EAGVAQSPRYKIIEKRQSVAFWCNPISGHATLYWYQQILGQGPKLLIQFQNNGVVDDSQLPKDRFSAERLKGVDSTLKIQPAKLEDSAVYLCASRPQGAPNEKLFFGSGTQLSVL.

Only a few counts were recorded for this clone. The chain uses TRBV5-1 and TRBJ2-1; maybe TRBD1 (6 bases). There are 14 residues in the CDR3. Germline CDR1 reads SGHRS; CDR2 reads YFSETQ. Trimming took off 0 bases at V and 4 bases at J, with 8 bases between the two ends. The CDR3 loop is CASSLGQEYNEQFF. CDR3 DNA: TGCGCCAGCAGCTTGGGACAGGAGTACAATGAGCAGTTCTTC.

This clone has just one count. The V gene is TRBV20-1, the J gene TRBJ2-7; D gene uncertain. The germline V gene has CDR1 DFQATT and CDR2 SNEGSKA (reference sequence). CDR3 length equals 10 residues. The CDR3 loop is CSGVNYEQYF. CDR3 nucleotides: TGCTCGGGCGTAAACTACGAGCAGTACTTC.

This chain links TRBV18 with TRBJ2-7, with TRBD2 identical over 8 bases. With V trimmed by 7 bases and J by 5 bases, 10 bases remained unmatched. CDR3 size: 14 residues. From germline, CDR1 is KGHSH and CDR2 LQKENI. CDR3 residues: CASLGTSGGNEQYF. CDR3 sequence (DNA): TGTGCCAGCTTGGGGACTAGTGGCGGCAACGAGCAGTACTTC.

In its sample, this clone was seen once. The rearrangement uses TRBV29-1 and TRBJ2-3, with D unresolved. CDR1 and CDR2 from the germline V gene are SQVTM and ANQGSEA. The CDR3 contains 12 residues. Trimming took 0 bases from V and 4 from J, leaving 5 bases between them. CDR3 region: CSVEDLADTQYF. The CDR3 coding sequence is TGCAGCGTTGAAGATCTGGCAGATACGCAGTATTTT.

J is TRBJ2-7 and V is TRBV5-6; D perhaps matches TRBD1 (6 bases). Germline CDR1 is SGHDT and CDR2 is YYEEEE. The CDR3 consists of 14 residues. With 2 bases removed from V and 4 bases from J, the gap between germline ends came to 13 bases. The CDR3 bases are TGTGCCAGCAGCTTTAGGGGACATAGGTACGAGCAGTACTTC. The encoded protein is CASSFRGHRYEQYF.

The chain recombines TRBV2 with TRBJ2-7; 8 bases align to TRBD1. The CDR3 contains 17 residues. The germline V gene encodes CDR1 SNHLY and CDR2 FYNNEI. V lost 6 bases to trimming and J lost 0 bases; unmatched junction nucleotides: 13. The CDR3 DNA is TGTGCCAGCAGCCTACTCGACAGGGGACAAACCTCCTACGAGCAGTACTTC. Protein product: CASSLLDRGQTSYEQYF.

The CDR3 loop reads CASSNRLAEASDEQFF. CDR3 DNA sequence: TGTGCCAGCAGCAACAGACTAGCGGAGGCGAGCGATGAGCAGTTCTTC. The V call is TRBV28, the J call TRBJ2-1; TRBD2 agrees at 9 bases. CDR3 length: 16 residues. Germline trimming cut 6 bases from V and 8 bases from J; bases unmatched to any gene: 14. Germline V gene data show CDR1 as MDHEN and CDR2 as SYDVKM.

The CDR3 here is CASSIHGTGNIQYF. In DNA, the CDR3 is TGTGCCAGCAGCATCCACGGAACCGGGAACATTCAGTACTTC. The chain is built from TRBV28 and TRBJ2-4; D not resolved. Trimming left V 6 bases short and J 7 bases short, with 16 bases between. This CDR3 contains 14 residues. Germline assignment: CDR1 MDHEN and CDR2 SYDVKM.

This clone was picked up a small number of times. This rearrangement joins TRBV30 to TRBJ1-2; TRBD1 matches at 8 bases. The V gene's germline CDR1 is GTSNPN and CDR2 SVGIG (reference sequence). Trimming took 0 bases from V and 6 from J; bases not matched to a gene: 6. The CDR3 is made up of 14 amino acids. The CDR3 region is CAWSVGQGGNGYTF. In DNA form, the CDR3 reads TGTGCCTGGAGTGTAGGACAGGGAGGAAATGGCTACACCTTC.